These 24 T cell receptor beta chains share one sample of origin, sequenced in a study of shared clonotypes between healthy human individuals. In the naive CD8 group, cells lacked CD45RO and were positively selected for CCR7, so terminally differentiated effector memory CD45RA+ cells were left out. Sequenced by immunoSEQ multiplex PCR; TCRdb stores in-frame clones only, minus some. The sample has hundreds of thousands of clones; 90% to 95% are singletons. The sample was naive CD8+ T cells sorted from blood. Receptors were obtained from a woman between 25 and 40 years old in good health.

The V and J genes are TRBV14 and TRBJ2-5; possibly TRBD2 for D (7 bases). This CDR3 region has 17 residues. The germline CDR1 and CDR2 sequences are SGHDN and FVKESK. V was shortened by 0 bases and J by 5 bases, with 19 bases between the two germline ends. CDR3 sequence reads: CASSQEGGLIWAETQYF. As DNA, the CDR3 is TGTGCCAGCAGCCAAGAAGGGGGACTAATCTGGGCGGAGACCCAGTACTTC.

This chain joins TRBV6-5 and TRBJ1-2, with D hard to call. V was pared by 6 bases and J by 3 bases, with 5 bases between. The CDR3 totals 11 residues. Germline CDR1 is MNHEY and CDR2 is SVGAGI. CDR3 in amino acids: CASSSYYGYTF. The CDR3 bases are TGTGCCAGCAGCTCCTACTATGGCTACACCTTC.

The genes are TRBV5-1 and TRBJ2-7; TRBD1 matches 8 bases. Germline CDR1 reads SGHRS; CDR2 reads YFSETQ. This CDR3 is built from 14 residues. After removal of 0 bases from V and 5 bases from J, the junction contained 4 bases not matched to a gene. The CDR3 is CASSLAGGYDEQYF. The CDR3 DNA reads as TGCGCCAGCAGCTTGGCAGGGGGCTACGACGAGCAGTACTTC.

The CDR3 region is CASSTSGSAVETQYF. CDR3 bases: TGCGCCAGCAGCACGAGCGGGAGTGCGGTTGAGACCCAGTACTTC. The chain combines TRBV5-1 with TRBJ2-5; TRBD2 matches 8 bases. V trimming: 4 bases; J trimming: 5 bases; junction bases outside the gene matches: 10. The CDR3 has 15 amino acids. Germline V gene sequence: CDR1 SGHRS, CDR2 YFSETQ.

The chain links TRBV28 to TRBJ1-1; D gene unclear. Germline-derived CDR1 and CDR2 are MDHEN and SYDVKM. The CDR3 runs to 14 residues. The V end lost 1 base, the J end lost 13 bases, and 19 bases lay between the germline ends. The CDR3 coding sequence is TGTGCCAGCAGTTTATCCACGTTCGCCAAACAATGTTTCTTT. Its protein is CASSLSTFAKQCFF.

CDR3 bases: TGTGCCAGCAGTTTCCCACAGGGCCTGAACACTGAAGCTTTCTTT. This codes for CASSFPQGLNTEAFF. The chain joins TRBV28 to TRBJ1-1, with D possibly TRBD1 on 6 matching bases. V lost 3 bases and J lost 0, with 11 bases in between. Germline values: CDR1 MDHEN, CDR2 SYDVKM. The CDR3 extends over 15 amino acids.

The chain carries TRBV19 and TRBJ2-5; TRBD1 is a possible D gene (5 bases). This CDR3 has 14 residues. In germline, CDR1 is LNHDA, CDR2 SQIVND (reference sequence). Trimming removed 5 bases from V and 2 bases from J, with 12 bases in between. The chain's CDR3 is CASSQRGWQETQYF. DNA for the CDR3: TGTGCCAGTAGTCAAAGGGGCTGGCAAGAGACCCAGTACTTC.

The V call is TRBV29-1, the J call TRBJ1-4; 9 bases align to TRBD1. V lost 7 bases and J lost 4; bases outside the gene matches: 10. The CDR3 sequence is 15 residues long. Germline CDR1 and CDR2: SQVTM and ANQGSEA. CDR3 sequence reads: CSARGTGLDNEKLFF. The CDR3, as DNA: TGCAGCGCACGGGGGACAGGGCTTGATAATGAAAAACTGTTTTTT.

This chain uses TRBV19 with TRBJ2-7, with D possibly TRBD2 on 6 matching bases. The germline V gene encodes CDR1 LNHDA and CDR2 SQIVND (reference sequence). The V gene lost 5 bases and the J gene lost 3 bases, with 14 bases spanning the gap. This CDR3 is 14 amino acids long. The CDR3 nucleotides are TGTGCCAGTAGTCACGGGACTTACGGCTACGAGCAGTACTTC. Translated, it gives CASSHGTYGYEQYF.

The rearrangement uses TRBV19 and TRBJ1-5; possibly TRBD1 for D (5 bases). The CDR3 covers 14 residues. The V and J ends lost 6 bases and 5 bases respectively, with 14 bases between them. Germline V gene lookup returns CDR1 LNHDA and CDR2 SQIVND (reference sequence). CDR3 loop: CASSEFQGDQPQHF. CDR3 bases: TGTGCCAGTAGCGAATTCCAGGGAGATCAGCCCCAGCATTTT.

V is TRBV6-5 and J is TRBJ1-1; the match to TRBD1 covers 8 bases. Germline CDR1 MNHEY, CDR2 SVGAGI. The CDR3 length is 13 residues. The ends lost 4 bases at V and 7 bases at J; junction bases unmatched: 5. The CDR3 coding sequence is TGTGCCAGCAGTTTGCAGGGGGCTAGTGAAGCTTTCTTT. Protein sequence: CASSLQGASEAFF.

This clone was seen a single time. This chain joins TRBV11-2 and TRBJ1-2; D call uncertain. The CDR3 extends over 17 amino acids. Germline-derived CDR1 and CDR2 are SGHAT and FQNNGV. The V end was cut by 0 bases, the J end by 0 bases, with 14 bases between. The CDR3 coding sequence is TGTGCCAGCAGCTTAGAGTTCCCCGGATTAGCTAACTATGGCTACACCTTC. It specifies CASSLEFPGLANYGYTF.

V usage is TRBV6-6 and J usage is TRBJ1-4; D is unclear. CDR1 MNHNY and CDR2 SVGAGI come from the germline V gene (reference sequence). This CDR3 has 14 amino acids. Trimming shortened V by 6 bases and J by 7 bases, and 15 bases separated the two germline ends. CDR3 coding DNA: TGTGCCAGCAGCCCACGGGTGGGGAGTGAAAAACTGTTTTTT. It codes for CASSPRVGSEKLFF.

CDR3 sequence: CASSTTENQPQHF. The CDR3 coding sequence is TGTGCCAGCAGTACAACAGAGAATCAGCCCCAGCATTTT. This chain uses TRBV6-5 with TRBJ1-5; D gene uncertain. This CDR3 has 13 amino acids. Germline values: CDR1 MNHEY, CDR2 SVGAGI. V gave up 5 bases and J gave up 4 bases, with 9 bases separating them.

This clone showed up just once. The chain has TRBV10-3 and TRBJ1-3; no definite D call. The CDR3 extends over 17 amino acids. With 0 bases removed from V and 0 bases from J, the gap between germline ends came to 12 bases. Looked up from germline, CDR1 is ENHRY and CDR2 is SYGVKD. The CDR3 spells CAISESKGRSSGNTIYF. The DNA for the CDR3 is TGTGCCATCAGTGAGTCGAAAGGCAGGTCCTCTGGAAACACCATATATTTT.

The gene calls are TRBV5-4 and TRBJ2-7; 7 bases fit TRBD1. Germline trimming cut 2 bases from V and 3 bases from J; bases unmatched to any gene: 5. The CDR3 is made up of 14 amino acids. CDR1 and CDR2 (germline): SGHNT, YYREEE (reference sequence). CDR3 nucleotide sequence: TGTGCCAGCAGCTTTGGGGACAGTATCTACGAGCAGTACTTC. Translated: CASSFGDSIYEQYF.

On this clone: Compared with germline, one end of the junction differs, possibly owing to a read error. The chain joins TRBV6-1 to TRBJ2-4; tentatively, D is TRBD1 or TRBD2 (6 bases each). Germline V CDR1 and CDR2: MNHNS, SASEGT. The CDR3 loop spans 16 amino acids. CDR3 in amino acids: CASSEGGGLAKNIQYF. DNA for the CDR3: TGTGCCAGCAGCGAAGGAGGGGGTCTAGCCAAAAACATTCAGTACTTC.

The CDR3 DNA follows: TGTGCCAGCAGCAAGATCGAGGCCTGGGGGGGCAATGAGCAGTTCTTC. It translates to CASSKIEAWGGNEQFF. The chain employs TRBV21-1 and TRBJ2-1; the table assigns TRBD2, which was not confirmed against the DNA. TRBV21-1 is a listed pseudogene. This CDR3 spans 16 amino acids.

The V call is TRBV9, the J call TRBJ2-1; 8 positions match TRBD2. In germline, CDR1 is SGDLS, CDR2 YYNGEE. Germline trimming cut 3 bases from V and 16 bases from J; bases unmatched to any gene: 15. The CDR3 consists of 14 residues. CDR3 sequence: CASSGGPSGSIGFF. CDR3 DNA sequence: TGTGCCAGCAGCGGGGGGCCCAGCGGGAGTATAGGTTTCTTC.

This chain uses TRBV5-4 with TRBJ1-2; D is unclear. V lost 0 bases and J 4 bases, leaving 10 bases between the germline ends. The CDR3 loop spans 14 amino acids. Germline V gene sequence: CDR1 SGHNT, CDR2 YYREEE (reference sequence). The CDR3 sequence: CASSLGRTTYGYTF. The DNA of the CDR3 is TGTGCCAGCAGCTTGGGCAGAACTACCTATGGCTACACCTTC.

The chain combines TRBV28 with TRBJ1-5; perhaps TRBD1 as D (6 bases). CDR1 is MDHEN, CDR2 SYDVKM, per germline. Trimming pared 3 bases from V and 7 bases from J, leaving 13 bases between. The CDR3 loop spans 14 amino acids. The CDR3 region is CASSLSGEGQPQHF. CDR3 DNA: TGTGCCAGCAGTTTGTCAGGGGAAGGACAGCCCCAGCATTTT.

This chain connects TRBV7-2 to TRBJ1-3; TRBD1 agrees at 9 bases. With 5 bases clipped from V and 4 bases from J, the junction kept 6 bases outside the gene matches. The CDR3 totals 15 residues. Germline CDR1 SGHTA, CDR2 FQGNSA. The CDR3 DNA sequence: TGTGCCAGCAGCCAGCTACAGGGGGCGGGAAACACCATATATTTT. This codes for CASSQLQGAGNTIYF.

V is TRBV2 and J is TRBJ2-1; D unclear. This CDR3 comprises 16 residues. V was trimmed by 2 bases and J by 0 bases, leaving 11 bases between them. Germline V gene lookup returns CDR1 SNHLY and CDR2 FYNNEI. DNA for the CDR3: TGTGCCAGCAGTGAATATGGCCCAGACTCCTACAATGAGCAGTTCTTC. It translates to CASSEYGPDSYNEQFF.

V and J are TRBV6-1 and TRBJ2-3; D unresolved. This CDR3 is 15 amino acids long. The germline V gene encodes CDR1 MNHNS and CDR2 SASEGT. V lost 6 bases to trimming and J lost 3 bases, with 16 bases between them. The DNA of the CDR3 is TGTGCCAGCAGCGAAACCCTGCTTGGGACAGATACGCAGTATTTT. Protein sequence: CASSETLLGTDTQYF.